These T cell receptor beta chains were read from a single sample in a study of blood T cell repertoires in COVID-19. Measured with immunoSEQ multiplex PCR; TCRdb has only the in-frame clones, and not every one. Of 150,000 to 200,000 clones in the sample, roughly 78% were seen once. Sequencing input: peripheral blood. The receptors shown here come from a woman aged 80 or over with active or convalescent COVID-19. Each CDR3 is given with its conserved first and last residue. D genes are given only for firm matches. Clone sizes are given selectively: once, few, many, or a class where the clone is expanded.

CDR3 DNA: TGTGCCAGCAGCAACGCCCAGGGGCTGCACACTGAAGCTTTCTTT; CDR3 protein: CASSNAQGLHTEAFF; J gene: TRBJ1-1; clone size: -; D gene: -; V gene: TRBV7-9
CDR3 DNA: TGTGCCAGCAGCCGAAACAGTTTTAGCTCCTACAATGAGCAGTTCTTC; CDR3 protein: CASSRNSFSSYNEQFF; J gene: TRBJ2-1; clone size: -; D gene: -; V gene: TRBV27
CDR3 DNA: TGCGCCAGCAGCTTACCACAGGGGGACGGTTGGGCTTTCTTT; CDR3 protein: CASSLPQGDGWAFF; J gene: TRBJ1-1; clone size: once; D gene: TRBD1; V gene: TRBV5-1
CDR3 DNA: TGTGCCAGCTCACGCGGACAGGGAGGAAATGAAAAACTGTTTTTT; CDR3 protein: CASSRGQGGNEKLFF; J gene: TRBJ1-4; clone size: -; D gene: TRBD1; V gene: TRBV18
CDR3 DNA: TGTGCCAGCAGCTCAGTAGCTTCACCCCTCCACTTT; CDR3 protein: CASSSVASPLHF; J gene: TRBJ1-6; clone size: -; D gene: -; V gene: TRBV6-5
CDR3 DNA: TGTGCCAGCAGCTGGGGTAGCGGGGGTCAGGGTGAGCAGTACTTC; CDR3 protein: CASSWGSGGQGEQYF; J gene: TRBJ2-7; clone size: -; D gene: TRBD2; V gene: TRBV7-2
CDR3 DNA: TGCGCCAGCAGCGAGGGAGAGGGGGCTCAGCCCCAGCATTTT; CDR3 protein: CASSEGEGAQPQHF; J gene: TRBJ1-5; clone size: many; D gene: TRBD1; V gene: TRBV5-1
CDR3 DNA: TGTGCCAGCAGTCCACGGGGGGGATTACAAGAGACCCAGTACTTC; CDR3 protein: CASSPRGGLQETQYF; J gene: TRBJ2-5; clone size: once; D gene: TRBD2; V gene: TRBV7-9
CDR3 DNA: TGTGCCAGCAGCCGACAACAGGGCCCCTACGAGCAGTACTTC; CDR3 protein: CASSRQQGPYEQYF; J gene: TRBJ2-7; clone size: once; D gene: -; V gene: TRBV16
CDR3 DNA: TGTGCCAGCAGATCAGGACAGCAACAATTGGAGCCCCAGCATTTT; CDR3 protein: CASRSGQQQLEPQHF; J gene: TRBJ1-5; clone size: -; D gene: -; V gene: TRBV6-6
CDR3 DNA: TGTGCCAGCAGCTTGAGTGCAGGGCGGGAGGAGACCCAGTACTTC; CDR3 protein: CASSLSAGREETQYF; J gene: TRBJ2-5; clone size: -; D gene: TRBD2; V gene: TRBV5-6
CDR3 DNA: TGTGCCAGCAGTGACTCCTACAGGGTTACGGATACGCAGTATTTT; CDR3 protein: CASSDSYRVTDTQYF; J gene: TRBJ2-3; clone size: -; D gene: -; V gene: TRBV6-5
CDR3 DNA: TGTGCCAGCAGCCAAGGGCCCGGACAGTTACTGAACACTGAAGCTTTCTTT; CDR3 protein: CASSQGPGQLLNTEAFF; J gene: TRBJ1-1; clone size: -; D gene: -; V gene: TRBV3-1/TRBV3-2
CDR3 DNA: TGTGCCAGCAGCTTGTCAGGAAGCAATCAGCCCCAGCATTTT; CDR3 protein: CASSLSGSNQPQHF; J gene: TRBJ1-5; clone size: -; D gene: -; V gene: TRBV5-4
CDR3 DNA: TGCAGTGCTAGTCCACAGGCCCTAGGGGAGACCCAGTACTTC; CDR3 protein: CSASPQALGETQYF; J gene: TRBJ2-5; clone size: -; D gene: -; V gene: TRBV20-1
CDR3 DNA: TGCAGTGCTAGTGGGCAGGGCGGGGGTTTGGGCTACGAGCAGTACTTC; CDR3 protein: CSASGQGGGLGYEQYF; J gene: TRBJ2-7; clone size: once; D gene: TRBD2; V gene: TRBV20-1
CDR3 DNA: TGTGCCAGCAGTCCCTCCCAGGGGGGCACAGATACGCAGTATTTT; CDR3 protein: CASSPSQGGTDTQYF; J gene: TRBJ2-3; clone size: -; D gene: TRBD1; V gene: TRBV7-9
CDR3 DNA: TGTGCCAGCAGTGGAGGTTCGGACAGCCGCTACGAGCAGTACTTC; CDR3 protein: CASSGGSDSRYEQYF; J gene: TRBJ2-7; clone size: -; D gene: -; V gene: TRBV2
CDR3 DNA: TGTGCCAGCAGCCAACTAGCGGGGCCCTCCTTTAAGCAGTTCTTC; CDR3 protein: CASSQLAGPSFKQFF; J gene: TRBJ2-1; clone size: few; D gene: TRBD2; V gene: TRBV7-2
CDR3 DNA: TGTGCCAGTAGCGGACGAAGGGGGAACACTGAAGCTTTCTTT; CDR3 protein: CASSGRRGNTEAFF; J gene: TRBJ1-1; clone size: -; D gene: -; V gene: TRBV19
CDR3 DNA: TGTGCCAGCAGTTTCTTAAGACTCCCGGCTCACTTC; CDR3 protein: CASSFLRLPAHF; J gene: TRBJ2-7; clone size: -; D gene: -; V gene: TRBV28
CDR3 DNA: TGTGCCAGCAGGGGCGGGGGAACGCACCTTTATGGCTACACCTTC; CDR3 protein: CASRGGGTHLYGYTF; J gene: TRBJ1-2; clone size: -; D gene: -; V gene: TRBV28
CDR3 DNA: TGTGCCAGCAGCCAGTCGAGCTCCTACGAGCAGTACTTC; CDR3 protein: CASSQSSSYEQYF; J gene: TRBJ2-7; clone size: -; D gene: -; V gene: TRBV3-1/TRBV3-2
CDR3 DNA: TGTGCCAGCAGCCCCGGGACTAGCACAGATACGCAGTATTTT; CDR3 protein: CASSPGTSTDTQYF; J gene: TRBJ2-3; clone size: -; D gene: -; V gene: TRBV7-2
CDR3 DNA: TGCAGCGTTGAGAGGGGGGGAATGAACACTGAAGCTTTCTTT; CDR3 protein: CSVERGGMNTEAFF; J gene: TRBJ1-1; clone size: -; D gene: -; V gene: TRBV29-1
CDR3 DNA: TGTGCCAGCAGCGCCGGGACTAGCGGGGGGGAAGAGACCCAGTACTTC; CDR3 protein: CASSAGTSGGEETQYF; J gene: TRBJ2-5; clone size: -; D gene: TRBD2; V gene: TRBV9
CDR3 DNA: TGCAGTGGCGGCAGGGCTCACGAGCAGTACTTC; CDR3 protein: CSGGRAHEQYF; J gene: TRBJ2-7; clone size: -; D gene: -; V gene: TRBV20-1
CDR3 DNA: TGTGCCAGCAGTCTCTCCGGGACAGAGAACTATGGCTACACCTTC; CDR3 protein: CASSLSGTENYGYTF; J gene: TRBJ1-2; clone size: once; D gene: TRBD1; V gene: TRBV28
CDR3 DNA: TGCGCCAGCAGCTCGGATCCCGCCGGACTATATGGCTACACCTTC; CDR3 protein: CASSSDPAGLYGYTF; J gene: TRBJ1-2; clone size: -; D gene: -; V gene: TRBV5-1
CDR3 DNA: TGTGCCAGCAGCGCCAGACAGGGGACCCCAGATACGCAGTATTTT; CDR3 protein: CASSARQGTPDTQYF; J gene: TRBJ2-3; clone size: -; D gene: TRBD1; V gene: TRBV9
CDR3 DNA: TGTGCCAGTAGTCATACAGGGTCTCAGCCCCAGCATTTT; CDR3 protein: CASSHTGSQPQHF; J gene: TRBJ1-5; clone size: -; D gene: -; V gene: TRBV19
CDR3 DNA: TGTGCCAGCTCACCAGGGAGGGCGAGGAGGGACGAGCAGTACTTC; CDR3 protein: CASSPGRARRDEQYF; J gene: TRBJ2-7; clone size: -; D gene: TRBD2; V gene: TRBV18
CDR3 DNA: TGTGCCAGCAGCCCGGACAGGGGGCTTTTCGAGCAGTACTTC; CDR3 protein: CASSPDRGLFEQYF; J gene: TRBJ2-7; clone size: -; D gene: TRBD1; V gene: TRBV27
CDR3 DNA: TGTGCCAGCAGCGGAGCCCCCCGGGACAGGGGCTATGGCTACACCTTC; CDR3 protein: CASSGAPRDRGYGYTF; J gene: TRBJ1-2; clone size: -; D gene: -; V gene: TRBV21-1
CDR3 DNA: TGTGCCAGCAGCTTAGGGGAAAATCTATGGGGACAGGGAGAGACCCAGTACTTC; CDR3 protein: CASSLGENLWGQGETQYF; J gene: TRBJ2-5; clone size: -; D gene: TRBD1; V gene: TRBV7-3
CDR3 DNA: TGTGCCTGGAGTCGACAGGGTCGCACTGAAGCTTTCTTT; CDR3 protein: CAWSRQGRTEAFF; J gene: TRBJ1-1; clone size: -; D gene: TRBD1; V gene: TRBV30
CDR3 DNA: TGTGCCAGCAGTGAAATCTTCTCGAGGAGCAATCAGCCCCAGCATTTT; CDR3 protein: CASSEIFSRSNQPQHF; J gene: TRBJ1-5; clone size: -; D gene: -; V gene: TRBV6-1
CDR3 DNA: TGTGCCAGCAGCTTAGGGGATTGGACTAGCGGGGGGACTTACAATGAGCAGTTCTTC; CDR3 protein: CASSLGDWTSGGTYNEQFF; J gene: TRBJ2-1; clone size: -; D gene: TRBD2; V gene: TRBV7-9
CDR3 DNA: TGTGCCAGCAGTTTCGACAGTTACAATGAGCAGTTCTTC; CDR3 protein: CASSFDSYNEQFF; J gene: TRBJ2-1; clone size: -; D gene: -; V gene: TRBV6-5
CDR3 DNA: TGTGCCAGCAGGGGGACAGTGAACACTGAAGCTTTCTTT; CDR3 protein: CASRGTVNTEAFF; J gene: TRBJ1-1; clone size: -; D gene: TRBD1; V gene: TRBV27
CDR3 DNA: TGTGCCAGGAGGAGAGGGGGGGCAGGCACCGGGGAGCTGTTTTTT; CDR3 protein: CARRRGGAGTGELFF; J gene: TRBJ2-2; clone size: once; D gene: -; V gene: TRBV7-2